This entry features one TCR beta chain sequence. The antigen is unknown. Lesional scalp punch biopsies and peripheral blood were collected from alopecia areata patients. This entry comes from a study of CD8+ T cells in alopecia areata. Study context: Treated patients were given oral tofacitinib, which was dosed at 5 to 10 mg twice daily.

Extraction and reverse transcription of RNA yielded cDNA as the sequencing template. The data were produced by immunoSEQ multiplex PCR, yet TCRdb's version contains in-frame clones alone and is incomplete. Here the sample spans roughly 97,000 clones, 41% being singletons. This CDR3 has 12 residues. V was pared by 7 bases and J by 9 bases, with 13 bases between. The germline V gene has CDR1 MDHEN and CDR2 SYDVKM. Broader study findings: Scalp repertoires also include resident alphabeta T cells from normal skin. The study found higher clonality in lesional than normal scalp, especially in alopecia totalis/universalis.

This chain links TRBV28 with TRBJ2-4; D gene uncertain. This TCR came from a human donor with alopecia areata. Sequencing input: CD4+ T cells sorted from blood. The CDR3 here is CASTTLLGIQYF. CDR3 nucleotides: TGTGCCAGCACCACCCTGCTCGGCATTCAGTACTTC.